This TCR beta chain was sequenced in a study of cytomegalovirus exposure and HLA in healthy donors. This CDR3 has 13 residues. Germline V gene data show CDR1 as SGHRS and CDR2 as YFSETQ. V trimming: 4 bases; J trimming: 8 bases; junction bases outside the gene matches: 8. Primers for the PCR totalled 60 Vbeta and 13 Jbeta. In the original processing: In a later analysis, the count reached about 82 million unique TCR beta chains, with about 11 million shared. The repertoire was sequenced with immunoSEQ multiplex PCR; TCRdb's copy has only in-frame clones and lacks some. The DNA gave D and trimming, while V, J and clone size come from that table. This table has about 18,000 clones, around 75% appearing once. Study results and limitations: Reportedly, diagnosis of cytomegalovirus status by the classifier showed high specificity and sensitivity. In a later analysis, at a false discovery rate of 0.05, 15,000 to 20,000 TCR beta sequences matched HLA alleles.

Turning to this clone: Its antigen is currently unknown.

The sample comprised PBMCs. This chain links TRBV5-1 with TRBJ1-2, with 7 bases aligning to TRBD1. This receptor was identified in a man aged 18 to 30 in good health and CMV-seronegative. The CDR3 reads CASSLTGAGGYTF. CDR3 coding DNA: TGCGCCAGCAGCCTTACAGGGGCCGGCGGCTACACCTTC. Based on the CDR3 plus reference TRBV5-1 and TRBJ1-2, the full variable domain is KAGVTQTPRYLIKTRGQQVTLSCSPISGHRSVSWYQQTPGQGLQFLFEYFSETQRNKGNFPGRFSGRQFSNSRSEMNVSTLELGDSALYLCASSLTGAGGYTFGSGTRLTVV.